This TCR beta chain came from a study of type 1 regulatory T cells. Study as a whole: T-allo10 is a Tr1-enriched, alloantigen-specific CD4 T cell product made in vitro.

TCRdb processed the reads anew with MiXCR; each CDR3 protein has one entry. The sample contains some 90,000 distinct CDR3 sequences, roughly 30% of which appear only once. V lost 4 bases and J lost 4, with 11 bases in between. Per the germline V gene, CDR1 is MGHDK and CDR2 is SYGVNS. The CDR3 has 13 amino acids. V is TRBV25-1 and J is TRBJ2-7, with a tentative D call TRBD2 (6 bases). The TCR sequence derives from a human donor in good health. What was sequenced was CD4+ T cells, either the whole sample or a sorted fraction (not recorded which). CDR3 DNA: TGTGCCAGCAGTGCGGCGGGGATATACGAGCAGTACTTC. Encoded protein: CASSAAGIYEQYF.